The 26 T cell receptor beta chains listed next were all sequenced from one sample in a study of identifying expanded T cells in peripheral blood. TCRdb's copy holds only in-frame clones and misses some; the assay was immunoSEQ multiplex PCR. The profile covers some 90,000 clones, with approximately 83% appearing a single time and 5.6% taken by the ten largest. What was sequenced was blood. The source is a person aged 18 to 70 in good health.

This sequence joins TRBV29-1 and TRBJ1-4; TRBD1 matches at 8 bases. The CDR3 is 13 residues long. Germline lookup yields CDR1 SQVTM and CDR2 ANQGSEA. The ends lost 4 bases at V and 8 bases at J; junction bases unmatched: 6. CDR3 loop: CSVVGQGGEKLFF. CDR3 DNA sequence: TGCAGCGTTGTCGGACAGGGTGGGGAAAAACTGTTTTTT.

This clone was observed a single time. The chain employs TRBV18 and TRBJ2-4; D is undetermined. Germline CDR1 reads KGHSH; CDR2 reads LQKENI. The CDR3 consists of 16 residues. V lost 1 base to trimming and J lost 1 base, with 11 bases between them. The CDR3 spells CASSPLERDAKNIQYF. Written as DNA, the CDR3 is TGTGCCAGCTCACCACTTGAAAGGGATGCCAAAAACATTCAGTACTTC. Combining the CDR3 with reference TRBV18 and TRBJ2-4 gives the whole variable domain NAGVMQNPRHLVRRRGQEARLRCSPMKGHSHVYWYRQLPEEGLKFMVYLQKENIIDESGMPKERFSAEFPKEGPSILRIQQVVRGDSAAYFCASSPLERDAKNIQYFGAGTRLSVL.

The chain uses TRBV5-6 and TRBJ1-4, with 11 bases fitting TRBD1. V lost 4 bases and J lost 8; bases outside the gene matches: 16. The length of the CDR3 is 18 residues. From germline, CDR1 is SGHDT and CDR2 YYEEEE. CDR3 DNA sequence: TGTGCCAGCAGCGCAACCGGGACAGGGGGTAGCGCGCGCGAAAAACTGTTTTTT. Translated: CASSATGTGGSAREKLFF.

This chain joins TRBV15 and TRBJ1-4, with D perhaps TRBD1 (6 bases). The CDR3 loop spans 14 amino acids. Germline lookup yields CDR1 LNHNV and CDR2 YYDKDF (reference sequence). Trimming took 0 bases from V and 7 from J, leaving 9 bases between them. In nucleotides, the CDR3 is TGTGCCACCAGCAGAGATGGAGGGGGTGAAAAACTGTTTTTT. Translating gives CATSRDGGGEKLFF.

The rearrangement uses TRBV18 and TRBJ1-5; tentatively, D is TRBD1 (6 bases). Germline CDR1 and CDR2: KGHSH and LQKENI. V was cut by 6 bases and J by 4 bases, with 16 bases left in between. The CDR3 contains 15 residues. The CDR3 DNA reads TGTGCCAGCTCCGCAGGACAGACCCCAAATCAGCCCCAGCATTTT. It translates to CASSAGQTPNQPQHF.

The chain combines TRBV28 with TRBJ2-7; a weak D match, TRBD2 (6 bases). V was cut by 6 bases and J by 4 bases, with 10 bases left in between. CDR3 length equals 12 residues. Germline CDR1 MDHEN, CDR2 SYDVKM. CDR3 sequence reads: CASSLGSYEQYF. CDR3 bases: TGTGCCAGCAGCCTCGGGAGTTACGAGCAGTACTTC.

The rearrangement uses TRBV30 and TRBJ1-2; unclear D gene. Germline assignment: CDR1 GTSNPN and CDR2 SVGIG (reference sequence). V was shortened by 2 bases and J by 4 bases, with 5 bases between the two germline ends. The CDR3 covers 11 residues. CDR3 sequence: CAWSRGYGYTF. CDR3 in DNA: TGTGCCTGGAGTCGGGGCTATGGCTACACCTTC.

The chain joins TRBV28 to TRBJ1-4; 8 positions match TRBD1. The germline CDR1 and CDR2 sequences are MDHEN and SYDVKM. V gave up 5 bases and J gave up 11 bases; unmatched junction bases: 13. The CDR3 consists of 15 residues. As DNA, the CDR3 is TGTGCCAGCAGTCCAACCGGACAGGGAGTGGGGAAACTGTTTTTT. As protein: CASSPTGQGVGKLFF.

The chain links TRBV27 to TRBJ1-6; no clear D. Germline V gene lookup returns CDR1 MNHEY and CDR2 SMNVEV (reference sequence). V lost 0 bases to trimming and J lost 0 bases, with 9 bases between them. The CDR3 is 17 amino acids. In nucleotides, the CDR3 is TGTGCCAGCAGTTTATCGGCTGCGAGCTCCTATAATTCACCCCTCCACTTT. Amino acid sequence: CASSLSAASSYNSPLHF.

This clone appeared a single time. V usage is TRBV27 and J usage is TRBJ2-7, with D possibly matching TRBD2 (6 bases). The CDR3 totals 12 residues. Trimming took 2 bases from V and 10 from J, leaving 12 bases between them. Germline CDR1 MNHEY, CDR2 SMNVEV (reference sequence). The CDR3 nucleotides are TGTGCCAGCAGTTTAATGGGGGAGGTTCAGTACTTC. It is translated as CASSLMGEVQYF.

This sequence joins TRBV6-5 and TRBJ2-3; a possible D gene is TRBD2 (6 bases). Germline V gene sequence: CDR1 MNHEY, CDR2 SVGAGI. The CDR3 covers 16 residues. Trimming took 0 bases from V and 0 from J, leaving 10 bases between them. CDR3 sequence reads: CASSYSKAGSTDTQYF. In DNA, the CDR3 is TGTGCCAGCAGTTACTCTAAAGCGGGCAGCACAGATACGCAGTATTTT.

The CDR3 DNA reads as TGTGCCAGCAGTGTCCTGGGAAAAGCTTTCTTT. Its protein is CASSVLGKAFF. This rearrangement joins TRBV6-1 to TRBJ1-1; D unresolved. Germline assignment: CDR1 MNHNS and CDR2 SASEGT. The V and J ends lost 4 bases and 9 bases respectively, with 9 bases between them. This CDR3 region has 11 residues.

The J gene is TRBJ2-7, the V gene TRBV7-6; perhaps TRBD2 as D (5 bases). Trimming pared 1 base from V and 6 bases from J, leaving 13 bases between. Germline V lookup: CDR1 SGHVS, CDR2 FNYEAQ. The CDR3 spans 14 residues. The CDR3 reads CASSLVRGSGEQYF. CDR3 coding DNA: TGTGCCAGCAGCTTAGTACGGGGATCGGGCGAGCAGTACTTC.

The V call is TRBV6-5, the J call TRBJ1-4; no definite D call. The CDR3 covers 14 residues. V was trimmed by 6 bases and J by 0 bases, leaving 8 bases between them. Germline assignment: CDR1 MNHEY and CDR2 SVGAGI. DNA of the CDR3: TGTGCCAGCAGGAGGTGGGCAACTAATGAAAAACTGTTTTTT. This gives the protein CASRRWATNEKLFF.

The V call is TRBV7-2, the J call TRBJ1-4; 8 positions agree with TRBD1. J was trimmed by 8 bases and V by 3 bases; bases with no gene match: 8. CDR1 is SGHTA, CDR2 FQGNSA, per germline. The CDR3 has 15 amino acids. CDR3 sequence reads: CASSFTGTGPEKLFF. In nucleotides, the CDR3 is TGTGCCAGCAGCTTTACCGGGACAGGCCCCGAAAAACTGTTTTTT.

The CDR3 nucleotides read TGTGCCAGTAGTATAGGAGGGTGGGGAGGTGAAAAACTGTTTTTT. Its protein is CASSIGGWGGEKLFF. This chain joins TRBV19 and TRBJ1-4; D is unclear. This CDR3 is built from 15 residues. Germline V lookup: CDR1 LNHDA, CDR2 SQIVND (reference sequence). V was shortened by 1 base and J by 7 bases, with 13 bases between the two germline ends.

This clone has just one count. V gene TRBV5-1 combines with J gene TRBJ1-3; D is uncertain. V gave up 0 bases and J gave up 5 bases, with 9 bases separating them. The germline V gene encodes CDR1 SGHRS and CDR2 YFSETQ. This CDR3 is 14 amino acids long. The CDR3 coding sequence is TGCGCCAGCAGCTTGGCCCCAGGCAGAAACACCATATATTTT. Amino acids: CASSLAPGRNTIYF.

On this clone: One end of the junction does not line up with germline, which may come from a read error. The chain employs TRBV5-1 and TRBJ2-7; maybe TRBD1 (6 bases). This CDR3 contains 13 residues. In germline, CDR1 is SGHRS, CDR2 YFSETQ. CDR3 sequence: CASGLGGSYEQYF. In DNA, the CDR3 is TGCGCCAGCGGCTTAGGGGGTTCCTACGAGCAGTACTTC. Complete variable domain (other parts from reference TRBV5-1 and TRBJ2-7): KAGVTQTPRYLIKTRGQQVTLSCSPISGHRSVSWYQQTPGQGLQFLFEYFSETQRNKGNFPGRFSGRQFSNSRSEMNVSTLELGDSALYLCASGLGGSYEQYFGPGTRLTVT.

This rearrangement joins TRBV11-3 to TRBJ2-3; unclear D gene. Per the germline V gene, CDR1 is SGHNT and CDR2 is YENEEA. V was shortened by 1 base and J by 4 bases, with 3 bases between the two germline ends. This CDR3 spans 12 amino acids. CDR3 bases: TGTGCCAGCAGCTTAGTCTCAGATACGCAGTATTTT. Amino acids: CASSLVSDTQYF.

This chain joins TRBV9 and TRBJ2-2; maybe TRBD1 (6 bases). Trimming stripped 9 bases from V and 7 bases from J, with 22 bases between. This CDR3 comprises 15 residues. Germline V gene lookup returns CDR1 SGDLS and CDR2 YYNGEE. CDR3 residues: CAIGRAGVDSGELFF. CDR3 nucleotide sequence: TGTGCCATCGGTCGGGCAGGGGTCGATAGCGGGGAGCTGTTTTTT.

The chain links TRBV5-1 to TRBJ1-2; 7 positions agree with TRBD1. With 6 bases clipped from V and 2 bases from J, the junction kept 7 bases outside the gene matches. This CDR3 contains 14 residues. Per the germline V gene, CDR1 is SGHRS and CDR2 is YFSETQ. The CDR3 sequence: CASKTGSVNYGYTF. The CDR3 nucleotides read TGCGCCAGCAAGACAGGGAGCGTGAACTATGGCTACACCTTC.

The chain links TRBV23-1 to TRBJ1-4; maybe TRBD1 (5 bases). TRBV23-1 is flagged as an ORF with uncertain function. This CDR3 region has 15 residues. Trimming removed 3 bases at V and 10 bases at J, with 18 bases between. This CDR3 reads CASSQALRAGGKLFF. CDR3 bases: TGCGCCAGCAGTCAGGCCCTACGTGCCGGGGGAAAACTGTTTTTT.

The V and J genes are TRBV19 and TRBJ2-7; 10 positions match TRBD1. This CDR3 is 14 amino acids long. Looked up from germline, CDR1 is LNHDA and CDR2 is SQIVND (reference sequence). J gave up 2 bases and V 4 bases, and 2 bases lay outside the gene matches. The DNA of the CDR3 is TGTGCCAGTAGTAAAGGGACAGGGGCCTACGAGCAGTACTTC. Protein product: CASSKGTGAYEQYF.

The genes are TRBV11-3 and TRBJ2-2, with TRBD2 matching 7 bases. V shed 5 bases, J shed 6 bases, and the junction held 9 bases outside the gene matches. Germline V CDR1 and CDR2: SGHNT, YENEEA. The CDR3 has 15 amino acids. The chain's CDR3 is CASSLVPRGAGELFF. As DNA, the CDR3 is TGTGCCAGCAGCCTAGTCCCCCGGGGGGCCGGGGAGCTGTTTTTT.

The rearrangement joins TRBV30 to TRBJ1-5, with 7 bases identical to TRBD1. The V gene's germline CDR1 is GTSNPN and CDR2 SVGIG (reference sequence). J was trimmed by 4 bases and V by 1 base; bases with no gene match: 16. CDR3 length equals 18 residues. CDR3 loop: CAWSESNRGRGLNQPQHF. CDR3 coding DNA: TGTGCCTGGAGTGAGTCTAACAGGGGAAGAGGCCTAAATCAGCCCCAGCATTTT.

The rearrangement uses TRBV2 and TRBJ1-1, with 9 bases identical to TRBD1. In germline, CDR1 is SNHLY, CDR2 FYNNEI. The CDR3 is 14 amino acids. The V gene end was trimmed by 6 bases and the J gene end by 7 bases; junction bases not matched to a gene: 9. DNA of the CDR3: TGTGCCAGCAGCGTAACAGGGGGCGCGGATGAAGCTTTCTTT. This sequence encodes CASSVTGGADEAFF.